Below are 11 T cell receptor beta chains sequenced from a single sample in a study of T cell responses to AZD1222 COVID-19 vaccine. TCRdb's copy holds only in-frame clones and misses some; the assay was immunoSEQ multiplex PCR. The sample consists of 150,000 to 200,000 clones, 85% to 90% of them appearing once. The sequences come from peripheral blood, collected on day 0 of AZD1222 vaccination. These receptors were collected from an adult in good health.

The chain is built from TRBV18 and TRBJ1-1, with D maybe TRBD1 (6 bases). Germline CDR1 is KGHSH and CDR2 is LQKENI. This CDR3 has 13 amino acids. V lost 1 base and J lost 5, with 8 bases in between. The CDR3 region is CASSPQGETEAFF. The CDR3 region has the DNA TGTGCCAGCTCACCACAGGGGGAAACTGAAGCTTTCTTT.

This sequence joins TRBV9 and TRBJ2-1; maybe TRBD1 (6 bases). V was pared by 5 bases and J by 7 bases, with 19 bases between. Looked up from germline, CDR1 is SGDLS and CDR2 is YYNGEE. This CDR3 has 15 amino acids. The CDR3 sequence: CASRNAVGAENEQFF. As DNA, the CDR3 is TGTGCCAGCAGAAACGCCGTGGGGGCGGAAAATGAGCAGTTCTTC.

J is TRBJ1-3 and V is TRBV30; D possibly corresponds to TRBD1 (6 bases). Germline V gives CDR1 GTSNPN, CDR2 SVGIG (reference sequence). V lost 1 base, J lost 2 bases, and 9 bases lay in between. This CDR3 is 14 amino acids long. The CDR3 region is CAWSGGTPGNTIYF. DNA for the CDR3: TGTGCCTGGAGTGGCGGGACACCTGGAAACACCATATATTTT.

The V call is TRBV7-9, the J call TRBJ2-1, with a weak D call TRBD2 (6 bases). Trimming shortened V by 1 base and J by 6 bases, and 10 bases separated the two germline ends. The CDR3 totals 14 residues. In germline, CDR1 is SEHNR, CDR2 FQNEAQ (reference sequence). This CDR3 is CASSLGLASNEQFF. The CDR3 bases are TGTGCCAGCAGCTTAGGTCTAGCGAGCAATGAGCAGTTCTTC.

This chain links TRBV3-1 (or the pseudogene TRBV3-2) with TRBJ2-1; 13 bases fit TRBD2. The CDR3 consists of 19 residues. Germline V gene lookup returns CDR1 LGHDT and CDR2 YNNKEL (reference sequence). Unmatched junction bases numbered 13, after V lost 1 base and J lost 7 bases. CDR3 region: CASSQVLTSGRRVGNEQFF. The CDR3 DNA follows: TGTGCCAGCAGCCAAGTTCTGACTAGCGGGAGGCGGGTGGGGAATGAGCAGTTCTTC.

V is TRBV11-2 and J is TRBJ1-1; 10 nucleotides align to TRBD1. CDR3 length equals 15 residues. The junction had 9 bases not matched to a gene; V was cut back by 1 base and J by 10 bases. The germline V gene has CDR1 SGHAT and CDR2 FQNNGV. CDR3 sequence: CASSLADRGPGGAFF. The CDR3 coding sequence is TGTGCCAGCAGCTTAGCTGACAGGGGGCCTGGTGGAGCTTTCTTT.

The genes are TRBV18 and TRBJ2-2; 12 positions agree with TRBD2. The CDR3 extends over 17 amino acids. Germline CDR1 is KGHSH and CDR2 is LQKENI. V lost 6 bases, J lost 2 bases, and 7 bases stayed unmatched. The CDR3 reads CASSVTSGSFNTGELFF. The CDR3 coding sequence is TGTGCCAGCTCGGTGACTAGCGGGAGCTTCAACACCGGGGAGCTGTTTTTT.

The count of this clone is one. The J gene is TRBJ1-2, the V gene TRBV11-1; tentatively, D is TRBD1 (6 bases). CDR3 size: 15 residues. Germline CDR1 and CDR2: SGHAT and FQDESV (reference sequence). The V gene lost 1 base and the J gene lost 6 bases, with 15 bases spanning the gap. The CDR3 sequence: CASSLVPDRNDGYTF. DNA for the CDR3: TGTGCCAGCAGCTTAGTGCCCGACAGGAACGATGGCTACACCTTC. Full variable domain (rest looked up from reference TRBV11-1 and TRBJ1-2): EAEVAQSPRYKITEKSQAVAFWCDPISGHATLYWYRQILGQGPELLVQFQDESVVDDSQLPKDRFSAERLKGVDSTLKIQPAELGDSAMYLCASSLVPDRNDGYTFGSGTRLTVV.

V usage is TRBV18 and J usage is TRBJ2-7; no clear D gene. Germline lookup yields CDR1 KGHSH and CDR2 LQKENI. V lost 3 bases and J 2 bases, leaving 8 bases between the germline ends. The CDR3 loop spans 13 amino acids. In DNA, the CDR3 is TGTGCCAGCTCACCTGGTAGGACCTACGAGCAGTACTTC. Its protein is CASSPGRTYEQYF.

The V gene is TRBV28, the J gene TRBJ1-4; 8 positions match TRBD1. Trimming took 6 bases from V and 4 from J; bases not matched to a gene: 7. CDR3 size: 15 residues. Germline V lookup: CDR1 MDHEN, CDR2 SYDVKM. The CDR3 is CASSRQGLDNEKLFF. In DNA, the CDR3 is TGTGCCAGCAGCCGACAGGGGCTCGATAATGAAAAACTGTTTTTT.

The chain links TRBV5-1 to TRBJ2-2; 7 bases match TRBD2. The V gene's germline CDR1 is SGHRS and CDR2 YFSETQ. The J segment lost 6 bases and the V segment lost 0 bases, leaving 5 bases of the junction unmatched. CDR3 size: 15 residues. The chain's CDR3 is CASSLERGASGELFF. The CDR3 coding sequence is TGCGCCAGCAGCTTGGAGCGGGGCGCTTCCGGGGAGCTGTTTTTT. Full variable domain (remainder filled in from reference TRBV5-1 and TRBJ2-2): KAGVTQTPRYLIKTRGQQVTLSCSPISGHRSVSWYQQTPGQGLQFLFEYFSETQRNKGNFPGRFSGRQFSNSRSEMNVSTLELGDSALYLCASSLERGASGELFFGEGSRLTVL.